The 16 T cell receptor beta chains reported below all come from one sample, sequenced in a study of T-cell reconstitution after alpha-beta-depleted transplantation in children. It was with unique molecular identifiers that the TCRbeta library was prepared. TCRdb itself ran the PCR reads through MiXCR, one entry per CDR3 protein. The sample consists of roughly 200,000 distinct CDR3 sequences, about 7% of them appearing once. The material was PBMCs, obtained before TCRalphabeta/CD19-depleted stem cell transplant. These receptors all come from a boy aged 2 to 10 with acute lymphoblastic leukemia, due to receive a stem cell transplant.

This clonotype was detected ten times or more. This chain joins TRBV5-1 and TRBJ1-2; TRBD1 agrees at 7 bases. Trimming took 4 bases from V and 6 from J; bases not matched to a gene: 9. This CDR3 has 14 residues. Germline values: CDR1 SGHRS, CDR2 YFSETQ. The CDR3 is CASSPGQALNGYTF. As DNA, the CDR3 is TGCGCCAGCAGCCCAGGACAGGCGTTAAATGGCTACACCTTC.

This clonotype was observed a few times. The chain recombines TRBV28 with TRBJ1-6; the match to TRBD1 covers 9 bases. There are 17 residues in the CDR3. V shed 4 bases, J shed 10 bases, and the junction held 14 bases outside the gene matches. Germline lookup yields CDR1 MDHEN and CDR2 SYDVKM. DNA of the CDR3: TGTGCCAGCAGTTCCGACCAACCGGGACAGGGAATCTCACCCCTCCACTTT. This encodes CASSSDQPGQGISPLHF.

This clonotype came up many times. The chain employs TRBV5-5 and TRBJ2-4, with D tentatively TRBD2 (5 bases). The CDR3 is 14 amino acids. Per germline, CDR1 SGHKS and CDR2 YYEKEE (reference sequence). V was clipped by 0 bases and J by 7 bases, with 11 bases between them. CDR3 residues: CASSLAGEWNIQYF. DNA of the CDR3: TGTGCCAGCAGCTTGGCCGGGGAATGGAACATTCAGTACTTC.

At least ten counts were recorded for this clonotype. CDR3: CSARPGAKNIQYF. DNA for the CDR3: TGCAGTGCTAGGCCCGGTGCCAAAAACATTCAGTACTTC. V usage is TRBV20-1 and J usage is TRBJ2-4; D gene uncertain. Germline V gene data show CDR1 as DFQATT and CDR2 as SNEGSKA (reference sequence). V was clipped by 3 bases and J by 1 base, with 7 bases between them. CDR3 length: 13 amino acids.

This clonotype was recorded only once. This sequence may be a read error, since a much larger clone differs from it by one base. CDR3 DNA: TGTACCAGCAGTCCGAGTTTACATACGCAGTATTTT. Residues: CTSSPSLHTQYF. The V call is TRBV12-3 or TRBV12-4, the J call TRBJ2-3; D not resolved. The CDR3 contains 12 residues.

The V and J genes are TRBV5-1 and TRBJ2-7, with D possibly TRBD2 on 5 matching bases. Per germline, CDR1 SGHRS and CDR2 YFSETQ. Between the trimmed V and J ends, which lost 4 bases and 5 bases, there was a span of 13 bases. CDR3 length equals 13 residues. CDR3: CASSQIYGDEQYF. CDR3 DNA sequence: TGCGCCAGCAGCCAAATATACGGGGACGAGCAGTACTTC. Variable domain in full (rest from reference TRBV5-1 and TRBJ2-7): KAGVTQTPRYLIKTRGQQVTLSCSPISGHRSVSWYQQTPGQGLQFLFEYFSETQRNKGNFPGRFSGRQFSNSRSEMNVSTLELGDSALYLCASSQIYGDEQYFGPGTRLTVT.

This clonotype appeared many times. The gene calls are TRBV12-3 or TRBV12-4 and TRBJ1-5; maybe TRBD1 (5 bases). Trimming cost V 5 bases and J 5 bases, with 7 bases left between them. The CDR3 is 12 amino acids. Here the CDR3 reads CASSTGDQPQHF. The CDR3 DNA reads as TGTGCCAGCAGTACGGGGGATCAGCCCCAGCATTTT.

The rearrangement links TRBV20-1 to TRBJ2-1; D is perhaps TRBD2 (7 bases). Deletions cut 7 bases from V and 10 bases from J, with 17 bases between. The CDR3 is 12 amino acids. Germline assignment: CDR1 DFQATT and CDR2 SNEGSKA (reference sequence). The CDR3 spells CSGLGGLGEQFF. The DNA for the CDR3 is TGCAGTGGGTTGGGGGGGCTGGGGGAGCAGTTCTTC.

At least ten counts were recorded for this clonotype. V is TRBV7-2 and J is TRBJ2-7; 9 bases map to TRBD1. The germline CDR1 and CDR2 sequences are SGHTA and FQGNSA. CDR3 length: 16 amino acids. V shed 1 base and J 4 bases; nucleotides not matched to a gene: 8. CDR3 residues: CASSLDPYRGRYEQYF. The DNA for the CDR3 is TGTGCCAGCAGCTTAGACCCTTACAGGGGGCGGTACGAGCAGTACTTC.

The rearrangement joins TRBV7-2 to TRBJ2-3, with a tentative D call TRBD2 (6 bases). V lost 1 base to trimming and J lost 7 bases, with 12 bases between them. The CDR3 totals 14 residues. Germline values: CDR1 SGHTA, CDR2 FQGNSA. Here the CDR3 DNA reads TGTGCCAGCAGCTTAGTAGAAGGGACTTATACGCAGTATTTT. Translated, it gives CASSLVEGTYTQYF.

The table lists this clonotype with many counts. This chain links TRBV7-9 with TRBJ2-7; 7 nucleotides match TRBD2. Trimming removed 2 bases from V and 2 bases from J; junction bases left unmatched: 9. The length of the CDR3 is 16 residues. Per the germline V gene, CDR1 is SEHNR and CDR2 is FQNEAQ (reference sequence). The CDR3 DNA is TGTGCCAGCAGCTTATTTCGGGGGGTGGGGACCTACGAGCAGTACTTC. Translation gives CASSLFRGVGTYEQYF.

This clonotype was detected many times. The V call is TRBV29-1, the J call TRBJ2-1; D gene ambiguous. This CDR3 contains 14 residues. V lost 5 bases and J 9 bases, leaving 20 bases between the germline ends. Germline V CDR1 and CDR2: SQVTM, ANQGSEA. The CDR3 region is CSVLEARPVSEQFF. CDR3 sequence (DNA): TGCAGCGTTCTCGAGGCTAGGCCCGTCAGTGAGCAGTTCTTC.

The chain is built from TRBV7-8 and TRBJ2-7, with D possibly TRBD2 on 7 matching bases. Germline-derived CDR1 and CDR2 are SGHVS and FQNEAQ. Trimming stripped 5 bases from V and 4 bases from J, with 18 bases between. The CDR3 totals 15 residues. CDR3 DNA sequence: TGTGCCAGCAGCCCGGGTGCGGGGGCGGTGTACGAGCAGTACTTC. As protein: CASSPGAGAVYEQYF.

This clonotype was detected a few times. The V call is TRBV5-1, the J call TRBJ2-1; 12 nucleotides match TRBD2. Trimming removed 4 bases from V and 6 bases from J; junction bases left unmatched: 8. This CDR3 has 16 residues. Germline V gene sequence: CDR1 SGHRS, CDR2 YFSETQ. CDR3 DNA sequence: TGCGCCAGCAGCCTTTCGGGACTAGCGGGCCTCAATGAGCAGTTCTTC. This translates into CASSLSGLAGLNEQFF.

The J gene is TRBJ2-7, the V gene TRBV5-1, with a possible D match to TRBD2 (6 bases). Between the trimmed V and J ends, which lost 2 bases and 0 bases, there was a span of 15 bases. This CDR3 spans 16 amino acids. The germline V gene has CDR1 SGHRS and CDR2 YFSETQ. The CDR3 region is CASSFRGSVSSYEQYF. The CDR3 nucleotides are TGCGCCAGCAGCTTTCGGGGGAGCGTGTCCTCCTACGAGCAGTACTTC.

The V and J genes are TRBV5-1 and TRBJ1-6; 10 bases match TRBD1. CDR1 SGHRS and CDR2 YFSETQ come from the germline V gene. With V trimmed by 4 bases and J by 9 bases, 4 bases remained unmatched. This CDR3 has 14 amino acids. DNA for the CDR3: TGCGCCAGCAGCCCCGGGACAGGGGTTTCACCCCTCCACTTT. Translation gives CASSPGTGVSPLHF.